These 21 T cell receptor beta chains originate from one sample sequenced in a study of cytomegalovirus exposure and HLA in healthy donors (dated by TCRdb to about 2017). Libraries were prepared through the immunoSEQ multiplex PCR assay. TCRdb obtained this table from immuneACCESS and retained in-frame rearrangements with V and J assigned. These tables miss some clones; where compared with another copy, unresolved V genes account for less than half of the shortfall, and the remainder is unexplained. The sample table contains a few hundred thousand clones; only one count was recorded for more than 80% of them. Of the sample, 0.65% to 0.85% falls within the top ten clones. The specimen was PBMCs. The receptors derive from a woman under 30 in good health and CMV-seronegative.

The rearrangement uses TRBV13 and TRBJ1-1; D remains ambiguous. Trimming took 2 bases from V and 8 from J, leaving 12 bases between them. CDR1 is PRHDT, CDR2 FYEKMQ, per germline (reference sequence). This CDR3 spans 13 amino acids. This CDR3 is CASSLWASGEAFF. In nucleotides, the CDR3 is TGTGCCAGCAGCTTATGGGCGTCGGGGGAAGCTTTCTTT.

This clone is a singleton in its sample. The V call is TRBV9, the J call TRBJ2-7; D is unclear. The CDR3 runs 16 residues. Germline CDR1 and CDR2: SGDLS and YYNGEE. V lost 0 bases and J 0 bases, leaving 13 bases between the germline ends. CDR3 sequence: CASSVAGQSSSYEQYF. As DNA, the CDR3 is TGTGCCAGCAGCGTAGCTGGTCAATCGAGCTCCTACGAGCAGTACTTC.

J is TRBJ2-2 and V is TRBV27, with 7 nucleotides matching TRBD2. Trimming took 2 bases from V and 5 from J; bases not matched to a gene: 8. The length of the CDR3 is 16 residues. Germline V CDR1 and CDR2: MNHEY, SMNVEV (reference sequence). The CDR3 loop reads CASSLMGLADTGELFF. The CDR3 bases are TGTGCCAGCAGTTTAATGGGGCTAGCGGATACCGGGGAGCTGTTTTTT.

The rearrangement links TRBV9 to TRBJ2-1; 12 bases line up with TRBD1. The CDR3 consists of 18 residues. V gave up 0 bases and J gave up 5 bases; unmatched junction bases: 9. From germline, CDR1 is SGDLS and CDR2 YYNGEE. The CDR3 here is CASSVGWGQGAKDNEQFF. CDR3 bases: TGTGCCAGCAGCGTAGGGTGGGGACAGGGGGCCAAGGACAATGAGCAGTTCTTC.

The chain combines TRBV9 with TRBJ2-7; 7 bases agree with TRBD2. CDR3 length: 13 residues. V lost 0 bases, J lost 5 bases, and 2 bases stayed unmatched. Germline CDR1 is SGDLS and CDR2 is YYNGEE. The CDR3 region is CASSVGLADEQYF. The DNA of the CDR3 is TGTGCCAGCAGCGTAGGGCTAGCGGACGAGCAGTACTTC.

This rearrangement joins TRBV6-5 to TRBJ2-7, with D maybe TRBD2 (6 bases). The CDR3 is 14 amino acids. V gave up 6 bases and J gave up 0 bases, with 12 bases separating them. Germline CDR1 reads MNHEY; CDR2 reads SVGAGI. CDR3 amino acids: CASRRGTVSYEQYF. In nucleotides, the CDR3 is TGTGCCAGCAGACGCGGGACGGTCTCCTACGAGCAGTACTTC.

This chain links TRBV9 with TRBJ2-6; 8 nucleotides align to TRBD2. V trimming: 4 bases; J trimming: 11 bases; junction bases outside the gene matches: 17. Germline V gives CDR1 SGDLS, CDR2 YYNGEE. This CDR3 region has 17 residues. The CDR3 spells CASSPQPTGGDNDVLTF. The CDR3, as DNA: TGTGCCAGCAGCCCACAACCCACGGGAGGGGATAACGACGTCCTGACTTTC.

This chain uses TRBV18 with TRBJ2-1; 9 positions match TRBD2. V lost 6 bases, J lost 4 bases, and 7 bases stayed unmatched. The CDR3 covers 15 residues. Per the germline V gene, CDR1 is KGHSH and CDR2 is LQKENI. The CDR3 protein is CASSLRTSAYNEQFF. The CDR3 bases are TGTGCCAGCTCTCTCCGGACTAGCGCGTACAATGAGCAGTTCTTC.

The chain has TRBV9 and TRBJ2-3, with 8 nucleotides matching TRBD1. Trimming cost V 7 bases and J 2 bases; bases outside gene matches: 9. Per the germline V gene, CDR1 is SGDLS and CDR2 is YYNGEE. CDR3 length: 15 residues. CDR3 sequence (DNA): TGTGCCAGCGGGTGGGGGACAGGCTTCACAGATACGCAGTATTTT. Translated, it gives CASGWGTGFTDTQYF.

As DNA, the CDR3 is TGTGCCAGCAGGGCTGGGACAGGGGTTAACACCGGGGAGCTGTTTTTT. It specifies CASRAGTGVNTGELFF. This chain uses TRBV2 with TRBJ2-2; 10 nucleotides line up with TRBD1. V lost 6 bases to trimming and J lost 2 bases; unmatched junction nucleotides: 6. Germline values: CDR1 SNHLY, CDR2 FYNNEI. This CDR3 has 16 amino acids.

The chain links TRBV9 to TRBJ1-1, with D maybe TRBD1 (6 bases). CDR1 and CDR2 (germline): SGDLS, YYNGEE. V was trimmed by 0 bases and J by 3 bases, leaving 6 bases between them. This CDR3 is 13 amino acids long. CDR3 residues: CASSVAGDTEAFF. CDR3 bases: TGTGCCAGCAGCGTAGCAGGGGACACTGAAGCTTTCTTT.

The chain combines TRBV1 with TRBJ1-5; the table's D call, TRBD1, has no DNA check behind it. TRBV1 is termed a pseudogene. The CDR3 has 16 amino acids. CDR3 sequence: CTSSQAPDRVCQPQHF. CDR3 sequence (DNA): TGCACCAGCAGCCAAGCCCCGGACAGGGTATGTCAGCCCCAGCATTTT.

The V call is TRBV5-1, the J call TRBJ2-1; D is uncertain. V was cut by 0 bases and J by 0 bases, with 7 bases left in between. Per germline, CDR1 SGHRS and CDR2 YFSETQ. The CDR3 is made up of 15 amino acids. As DNA, the CDR3 is TGCGCCAGCAGCTTGGACTATAGCTCCTACAATGAGCAGTTCTTC. It yields the protein CASSLDYSSYNEQFF.

This clone has just one count. This CDR3 reads CASSQDRGAKLFF. CDR3 nucleotide sequence: TGCGCCAGCAGCCAAGATCGGGGGGCGAAACTGTTTTTT. This chain joins TRBV4-3 and TRBJ1-4; possible D gene TRBD1, 6 bases. Germline CDR1 LGHNA, CDR2 YSLEER. This CDR3 has 13 amino acids. V lost 0 bases and J lost 11, with 10 bases in between.

This clone appeared once. A junction end diverges from the germline sequence, so it may reflect a read error. The chain has TRBV7-6 and TRBJ2-2; 12 nucleotides line up with TRBD2. This CDR3 is built from 14 residues. Germline CDR1 reads SGHVS; CDR2 reads FNYEAQ. The CDR3 DNA is TGTGCCAGCAGCCTAGCGGGAGGGGGCGGGGAGCTGTTTTTT. Its protein product is CASSLAGGGGELFF.

This clone was counted between two and nine times. V is TRBV4-2 and J is TRBJ1-2; 8 bases are a match to TRBD1. V trimming: 0 bases; J trimming: 3 bases; junction bases outside the gene matches: 9. Germline V lookup: CDR1 LGHNA, CDR2 YNFKEQ. The CDR3 runs 17 residues. The CDR3 spells CASSQDWWGRGHYGYTF. In DNA, the CDR3 is TGTGCCAGCAGCCAAGATTGGTGGGGCAGGGGGCACTATGGCTACACCTTC.

The chain is built from TRBV6-5 and TRBJ2-2, with 7 bases that match TRBD2. The trim removed 6 bases at V and 0 bases at J, leaving 4 bases unmatched. Looked up from germline, CDR1 is MNHEY and CDR2 is SVGAGI. The CDR3 runs 15 residues. CDR3: CASSLGGTNTGELFF. The CDR3 nucleotides are TGTGCCAGCAGCCTCGGGGGGACGAACACCGGGGAGCTGTTTTTT.

This chain links TRBV2 with TRBJ2-2; 9 nucleotides align to TRBD1. The junction had 4 bases not matched to a gene; V was cut back by 7 bases and J by 4 bases. CDR1 SNHLY and CDR2 FYNNEI come from the germline V gene. The CDR3 totals 14 residues. The CDR3, as DNA: TGTGCCAGCATTGGGACAGGGTCCACCGGGGAGCTGTTTTTT. Translated: CASIGTGSTGELFF. Based on the CDR3 plus reference TRBV2 and TRBJ2-2, the full variable domain is EPEVTQTPSHQVTQMGQEVILRCVPISNHLYFYWYRQILGQKVEFLVSFYNNEISEKSEIFDDQFSVERPDGSNFTLKIRSTKLEDSAMYFCASIGTGSTGELFFGEGSRLTVL.

This clone was counted a single time. The chain employs TRBV14 and TRBJ2-7; tentatively, D is TRBD2 (5 bases). Trimming cost V 0 bases and J 7 bases, with 22 bases left between them. From germline, CDR1 is SGHDN and CDR2 FVKESK. The CDR3 runs to 17 residues. The DNA for the CDR3 is TGTGCCAGCAGCCAAGACTGGAGGAGCGGCCCACAGCGTGAGCAGTACTTC. Translated: CASSQDWRSGPQREQYF.

V is TRBV2 and J is TRBJ2-1, with TRBD2 matching 9 bases. The germline V gene encodes CDR1 SNHLY and CDR2 FYNNEI. Trimming at V came to 1 base and at J to 6 bases, leaving 4 bases not matched to a gene. The CDR3 totals 15 residues. CDR3 coding DNA: TGTGCCAGCAGTGAAGTGGGACTAGCATCCAATGAGCAGTTCTTC. This translates into CASSEVGLASNEQFF.

This chain joins TRBV4-3 and TRBJ2-7; 8 bases are a match to TRBD2. CDR1 is LGHNA, CDR2 YSLEER, per germline. Germline trimming cut 0 bases from V and 3 bases from J; bases unmatched to any gene: 7. The CDR3 is 16 amino acids. This chain's CDR3 is CASSQDGGSGIYEQYF. CDR3 DNA sequence: TGCGCCAGCAGCCAAGACGGTGGTAGCGGGATCTACGAGCAGTACTTC.